These T cell receptor beta chains were read from a single sample in a study of CD8+CD57+ T cells in acquired aplastic anemia. TCRdb reanalysed the reads using MiXCR and keeps one entry per CDR3 protein. The sample has hundreds of thousands of distinct CDR3 sequences, roughly 68% seen once. The sample comprised sorted CD4+, CD8+, or CD8+CD57+ T cells (not recorded which) from PBMCs. Receptors were obtained from a human donor in good health, serving as a control. Both conserved end residues are part of each CDR3. Each record gives: V gene, clone size, D gene, J gene, CDR3 DNA, CDR3 protein. A D gene is named only where the DNA matches it firmly. Clone size appears in some rows only: once, few, many, or a class for an expanded clone.

TRBV13,few,-,TRBJ2-1,TGTGCCAGCAGCTTAGTGGCCTGGGGCAATGAGCAGTTCTTC,CASSLVAWGNEQFF
TRBV19,many,TRBD1,TRBJ1-6,TGTGCCAGTAGTACTTCGACAGGGAGGAATTCACCCCTCCACTTT,CASSTSTGRNSPLHF
TRBV7-2,-,-,TRBJ1-6,TGTGCCAGCAACTCAGCGGGGTCTCAGCCCCAGCAACCTCTCCACTTT,CASNSAGSQPQQPLHF
TRBV13,many,-,TRBJ1-1,TGTGCCAGCAGCCCCCTGGGGATGCAAGCTTTCTTT,CASSPLGMQAFF
TRBV20-1,-,-,TRBJ1-3,TGCAGTGCTAGACTTCGGTGTAGCAACCCCATATATTTT,CSARLRCSNPIYF
TRBV9,-,-,TRBJ2-6,-,CASSAFAAGAIVVTF
TRBV9,-,-,TRBJ2-2,TGTGCCAGCAGCGTAGATGGAGGGGGGAACACCGGGGAGCTGTTTTTT,CASSVDGGGNTGELFF
TRBV30,many,-,TRBJ1-4,TGTGCCTGGAGTCCGTTACTTCTACGAGCTGAAAAACTGTTTTTT,CAWSPLLLRAEKLFF
TRBV19,many,-,TRBJ1-5,TGTGCCAGTACCGAACTTGGAGGGTATAGCAATCAGCCCCAGCATTTT,CASTELGGYSNQPQHF
TRBV7-2,once,TRBD2,TRBJ2-3,TGTGCCAGCAGCTTGAGACTAGCGGGGAGGACTCTTACGTATTTT,CASSLRLAGRTLTYF
TRBV19,-,-,TRBJ2-6,TGTGCCAGTAGTCTCACGTTAGGGGGTGGGGCCAACGTCCTGACTTTC,CASSLTLGGGANVLTF
TRBV7-9,-,-,TRBJ2-7,TGTGCCAGCAGCTTTTCCGGTACAGAGACCTCCGAGCAGTACTTC,CASSFSGTETSEQYF
TRBV19,-,TRBD1,TRBJ1-2,TGTGCCAGTAGTAGGCAACAGGGGGCGCAGGGCAGCTATGGCTACACCTTC,CASSRQQGAQGSYGYTF
TRBV9,-,-,TRBJ1-5,TGTGCCAGCAGCGTAGATTCGGGGGGTCAGAACACTGATTTT,CASSVDSGGQNTDF